The rows below give T cell receptor beta chains drawn from one sample of a study of cytomegalovirus exposure and HLA in healthy donors. Assay: immunoSEQ multiplex PCR; the TCRdb copy retains only in-frame clones and omits some. The profile shows 150,000 to 190,000 clones, 82% of them singletons. The sample consisted of PBMCs. Receptors were obtained from a woman aged 45 to 65 in good health and CMV-seropositive. CDR3s leave out the opening cysteine and the closing phenylalanine or tryptophan. The order of the fields is V gene, J gene, clone size, CDR3 protein. Clone sizes are given selectively: once, few, many, or a class where the clone is expanded.

TRBV29-1,TRBJ1-2,.,SVEREGRRSGYT
TRBV6-1,TRBJ1-1,.,ASTRDRVTEAF
TRBV2,TRBJ2-7,few,ASSESSSGGYEQY
TRBV4-1,TRBJ2-6,.,ASSQDHRAGANVLT
TRBV13,TRBJ1-1,.,ASSAQGEAF
TRBV19,TRBJ2-4,.,ASRRGRSGGGIQY
TRBV5-4,TRBJ2-1,.,ASSPRRDRRADEQF
TRBV6-5,TRBJ2-7,.,ASSRGSDPYEQY
TRBV7-7,TRBJ2-5,.,ASSQTGTKETQY
TRBV9,TRBJ2-1,.,ASSPRQGAYNEQF
TRBV7-9,TRBJ2-1,few,ASSLGSRQEQF
TRBV6-1,TRBJ2-7,few,ASSEGGYYEQY
TRBV12-5,TRBJ2-5,.,ASGLGAGGQETQY
TRBV9,TRBJ2-2,once,ASSQRLAGTGELF
TRBV30,TRBJ2-7,.,AWSALPRGAYEQY
TRBV7-2,TRBJ2-7,.,ASSLYLDRPHEQY
TRBV19,TRBJ1-6,.,ASSKGASPLH
TRBV19,TRBJ1-5,.,ASTHRASNQPQH
TRBV9,TRBJ1-5,.,ASSAGQGNEPQH
TRBV5-5,TRBJ1-3,.,ASSSTFGNTIY
TRBV6-5,TRBJ2-2,once,ASKSRGQQTGELF
TRBV9,.,once,ASSVPTGGPYEQY
TRBV5-1,TRBJ2-7,once,ASSTGTSGEGQY
TRBV11-2,TRBJ2-1,.,ASSLGVGAGEQF
TRBV7-8,TRBJ2-1,.,ASSRTSGGAGYNEQF
TRBV7-9,TRBJ2-7,.,ASSRGGGYEQY
TRBV5-4,TRBJ1-6,.,ASSLGGQFNSPLH
TRBV4-1,TRBJ2-1,.,ASSQIVTSGPWF
TRBV9,TRBJ2-3,.,ASSVGLTPGLTDTQY
TRBV7-6,TRBJ1-1,.,ASSLVGGALTEAF
TRBV4-2,TRBJ1-1,.,ASSQDEWTGETEAF
TRBV19,TRBJ2-3,.,ASSIILSGGLSSTDTQY
TRBV27,TRBJ1-2,once,ASSSLTFGQLFGYT
TRBV11-2,TRBJ1-5,.,ASSLDRDSYSNQPQH
TRBV6-1,TRBJ2-1,few,ASSLQGAVNEQF
TRBV5-8,TRBJ1-1,.,ASSGRTGLTEAF
TRBV19,TRBJ1-5,.,ASSPKGDGQPQH
TRBV30,TRBJ2-1,.,AWSRSNEQF
TRBV19,TRBJ2-1,.,ASSIQFEQF